This is a list of T cell receptor beta chains from one sample in a study of blood T cell repertoires in COVID-19. Data came from immunoSEQ multiplex PCR; TCRdb stores just in-frame clones and leaves some out. Of more than 80,000 clones in the sample, around nine tenths were seen once. The specimen sequenced was peripheral blood. These receptors all come from a woman aged 55-70 years with COVID-19, enrolled during active disease. Both conserved end residues are part of each CDR3. A D gene is named only where the DNA matches it firmly. Some rows mark clone size as missing; the rest say once, few, many or name a class of expanded clone.

j_gene | d_gene | abundance | v_gene | CDR3nt | CDR3aa
TRBJ2-7 | - | - | TRBV7-9 | TGTGCCAGCAGCTTGGGAGGGGGGGGAGAAGGCCCCTACGAGCAGTACTTC | CASSLGGGGEGPYEQYF
TRBJ2-1 | - | - | TRBV15 | TGTGCCACCAGCACCCATTGGGGTTCAGGGTTGAATGAGCAGTTCTTC | CATSTHWGSGLNEQFF
TRBJ2-5 | TRBD1 | - | TRBV7-2 | TGTGCCAGCAGCATACAGGGGGCAGGGCAAGAGACCCAGTACTTC | CASSIQGAGQETQYF
TRBJ1-5 | - | medium-sized | TRBV9 | TGTGCCAGCAGCGCCGTAAGCAATAGCAATCAGCCCCAGCATTTT | CASSAVSNSNQPQHF
TRBJ2-3 | TRBD2 | - | TRBV9 | TGTGCCAGCAGCATAGCGGGGGATCCCACAGATACGCAGTATTTT | CASSIAGDPTDTQYF
TRBJ2-5 | - | - | TRBV9 | TGTGCCAGCAGCGTACGGGGGATCGGGGAGACCCAGTACTTC | CASSVRGIGETQYF
TRBJ2-5 | - | - | TRBV7-2 | TGTGCCAGCAGCTTAATGGTGGGGCTGAAAGAGACCCAGTACTTC | CASSLMVGLKETQYF
TRBJ2-1 | - | - | TRBV12-3/TRBV12-4 | TGTGCCAGCAGTGTGGGGAGATACAATGAGCAGTTCTTC | CASSVGRYNEQFF
TRBJ2-7 | - | - | TRBV5-1 | TGCGCCAGCAGCTACTCATACGAGCAGTACTTC | CASSYSYEQYF
TRBJ1-1 | - | - | TRBV19 | TGTGCCAGTAGTATAGATTTGGCCTTGAACACTGAAGCTTTCTTT | CASSIDLALNTEAFF
TRBJ1-4 | - | - | TRBV5-1 | TGCGCCAGCAGCTTGGGGTCTTCGGGGGAAAAACTGTTTTTT | CASSLGSSGEKLFF
TRBJ1-6 | TRBD1 | - | TRBV10-3 | TGTGCCATCAGTAAAGGACAGGGTCTAGGATATAGGTCACCCCTCCACTTT | CAISKGQGLGYRSPLHF
TRBJ1-6 | TRBD1 | - | TRBV5-1 | TGCGCCAGCAGCTTGGGGGACAGAGATAATTCACCCCTCCACTTT | CASSLGDRDNSPLHF
TRBJ2-1 | - | once | TRBV19 | TGTGCCAGTAGTATTACCGACTTCTCCTACAATGAGCAGTTCTTC | CASSITDFSYNEQFF
TRBJ1-3 | TRBD1 | few | TRBV30 | TGTGCCTGCAGCAAGGACAGGGGGATGGGAAACACCATATATTTT | CACSKDRGMGNTIYF
TRBJ2-7 | TRBD1 | - | TRBV4-1 | TGCGCCAAAACCGGGACAGGGGAATCCTACGAGCAGTACTTC | CAKTGTGESYEQYF
TRBJ1-1 | - | - | TRBV30 | TGTGCCTGGAGCGCACGGGGGGTGAGGACTGAAGCTTTCTTT | CAWSARGVRTEAFF
TRBJ1-1 | - | once | TRBV6-6 | TGTGCCAGCAGAGGCGGAATGAACACTGAAGCTTTCTTT | CASRGGMNTEAFF
TRBJ1-6 | - | - | TRBV19 | TGTGCCAGTAGTGGGCAGAATTCTAATTCACCCCTCCACTTT | CASSGQNSNSPLHF
TRBJ1-1 | TRBD1 | - | TRBV15 | TGTGCCACCAGCAGAGATCGGCTGCCGAACAGGGGGTATACTGAAGCTTTCTTT | CATSRDRLPNRGYTEAFF
TRBJ2-2 | - | - | TRBV18 | TGTGCCAGCTCACCACCCGGGTCCACCGGGGAGCTGTTTTTT | CASSPPGSTGELFF
TRBJ2-2 | - | - | TRBV5-1 | TGCGCCAGCAGCTCGGGACAATCTCCCTCGGGCGGGGAGCTGTTTTTT | CASSSGQSPSGGELFF
TRBJ1-2 | - | - | TRBV28 | TGTGCCAGCAGATCCGACCCCGACAGTCTAGGCTACACCTTC | CASRSDPDSLGYTF
TRBJ1-1 | - | - | TRBV28 | TGTGCCAGCATCGGGGGAGGGTACACTGAAGCTTTCTTT | CASIGGGYTEAFF
TRBJ1-2 | - | once | TRBV6-5 | TGTGCCAGCAGTTACTCGATACAGGGCAACTATGGCTACACCTTC | CASSYSIQGNYGYTF
TRBJ2-3 | TRBD2 | - | TRBV19 | TGTGCCAGTGCCGCTAGCGGGGGCCCTAGCACAGATACGCAGTATTTT | CASAASGGPSTDTQYF
TRBJ2-5 | TRBD2 | - | TRBV27 | TGTGCCAGCAGGTTAGCGGGCACGCAAGAGACCCAGTACTTC | CASRLAGTQETQYF
TRBJ2-1 | TRBD2 | once | TRBV10-3 | TGTGCCACCAGACTAGCGGCTCACAATGAGCAGTTCTTC | CATRLAAHNEQFF
TRBJ2-5 | TRBD2 | once | TRBV5-1 | TGCGCCAGCAGCTGGGAGCGGGGGGGAGAGACCCAGTACTTC | CASSWERGGETQYF
TRBJ1-5 | - | - | TRBV7-8 | TGTGCCAGCAGCTCCAGGGGTGGGAGAACTACGCGTAATCAGCCCCAGCATTTT | CASSSRGGRTTRNQPQHF
TRBJ1-2 | - | many | TRBV29-1 | TGCAGCGTGGGAATGACAGCTAACTATGGCTACACCTTC | CSVGMTANYGYTF
TRBJ1-2 | - | - | TRBV3-1/TRBV3-2 | TGTGCCAGCAGCGTAAGGGGGGGTAACTATGGCTACACCTTC | CASSVRGGNYGYTF
TRBJ1-6 | - | - | TRBV7-2 | TGTGCCAGCAGCCCTCCAGGGCTCAGGGGTTCACCCCTCCACTTT | CASSPPGLRGSPLHF
TRBJ1-2 | - | once | TRBV28 | TGTGCCAGCTCCTTGGCGGTGGAATATGGCTACACCTTC | CASSLAVEYGYTF
TRBJ1-5 | - | - | TRBV6-2/TRBV6-3 | TGTGCCAGCAGTTACCGGAATCAGCCCCAGCATTTT | CASSYRNQPQHF